The source of this T cell receptor beta chain is a study of blood T cell repertoires in COVID-19. Study in general: COVID-19 samples collected from the United States, Italy and Spain covered acute and convalescent phases. T cells, B-cell-depleted T cells, or PBMCs provided the cDNA or gDNA that served as material.

The CDR3 has 14 amino acids. Germline loops: CDR1 SNHLY, CDR2 FYNNEI. How the authors handled the data: The authors estimated nucleated cell counts from reference gene primer amplification. Sequencing used immunoSEQ multiplex PCR; TCRdb keeps in-frame clones, though not all of them. The V and J calls and the clone size are those of that table, but D and trimming were determined from the DNA. The table shows about 120,000 clones, with around 80% occurring only once. On this clone itself: The same CDR3 arises from other DNA sequences in this sample as well.

The origin of this receptor is a man aged 55 to 70 with active or convalescent COVID-19. The source material was peripheral blood. This chain links TRBV2 with TRBJ2-3, with D perhaps TRBD1 (6 bases). The CDR3, as DNA: TGTGCTAGTAACAGGGTAATAAGCGCAGATACGCAGTATTTT. Amino acids: CASNRVISADTQYF.